The 25 T cell receptor beta chains below come from one sample, sequenced in a study of identifying expanded T cells in peripheral blood. TCRdb keeps only in-frame clones here, not all; method: immunoSEQ multiplex PCR. The table records about 100,000 clones, 80% to 90% of them present only once. Specimen: blood. Every receptor here comes from a person aged 18 to 70 in good health.

The V and J genes are TRBV28 and TRBJ1-1, with 9 bases fitting TRBD1. Germline V gene sequence: CDR1 MDHEN, CDR2 SYDVKM. The junction had 23 bases not matched to a gene; V was cut back by 6 bases and J by 6 bases. The CDR3 runs 19 residues. The CDR3 reads CASSPIGGQGRDLSSEAFF. In nucleotides, the CDR3 is TGTGCCAGCAGCCCCATAGGGGGACAGGGTCGCGATTTGTCTTCTGAAGCTTTCTTT.

The chain couples TRBV7-2 to TRBJ2-2, with no clear D. V lost 5 bases to trimming and J lost 7 bases, with 11 bases between them. The CDR3 is 13 residues long. The germline gives CDR1 SGHTA, CDR2 FQGNSA. CDR3 residues: CASSPLSSGELFF. DNA for the CDR3: TGTGCCAGCAGCCCCTTGTCTAGCGGGGAGCTGTTTTTT.

The chain combines TRBV11-3 with TRBJ2-2; no firm D call. Germline assignment: CDR1 SGHNT and CDR2 YENEEA. This CDR3 is 16 amino acids long. The ends were cut back, 1 base at V and 5 bases at J, with 14 bases in the middle. CDR3 loop: CASSLGDDRTTGELFF. CDR3 DNA sequence: TGTGCCAGCAGCTTAGGGGATGACCGGACGACCGGGGAGCTGTTTTTT. The entire variable domain, with the rest obtained from reference TRBV11-3 and TRBJ2-2, is as follows: EAGVVQSPRYKIIEKKQPVAFWCNPISGHNTLYWYLQNLGQGPELLIRYENEEAVDDSQLPKDRFSAERLKGVDSTLKIQPAELGDSAVYLCASSLGDDRTTGELFFGEGSRLTVL.

The J gene is TRBJ1-2, the V gene TRBV2; possibly TRBD1 for D (6 bases). V was cut by 6 bases and J by 8 bases, with 16 bases left in between. The CDR3 contains 13 residues. The germline gives CDR1 SNHLY, CDR2 FYNNEI. CDR3 loop: CASRPWTEGGYTF. The CDR3, as DNA: TGTGCCAGCAGACCATGGACAGAGGGGGGCTACACCTTC.

The chain is built from TRBV6-5 and TRBJ1-1, with TRBD1 identical over 8 bases. Trimming removed 7 bases from V and 7 bases from J; junction bases left unmatched: 8. The CDR3 consists of 13 residues. From germline, CDR1 is MNHEY and CDR2 SVGAGI. The CDR3 DNA sequence: TGTGCCAGCAAGGGGACAGGAGCCTATGAAGCTTTCTTT. Residues: CASKGTGAYEAFF.

J is TRBJ1-1 and V is TRBV5-6; no definite D call. Germline lookup yields CDR1 SGHDT and CDR2 YYEEEE. The length of the CDR3 is 15 residues. Trimming stripped 0 bases from V and 0 bases from J, with 9 bases between. The CDR3 DNA reads TGTGCCAGCAGCTTGGGGCTTGGGTTGAACACTGAAGCTTTCTTT. Protein sequence: CASSLGLGLNTEAFF.

V usage is TRBV7-8 and J usage is TRBJ1-2; D unclear. The germline CDR1 and CDR2 sequences are SGHVS and FQNEAQ. The V end was cut by 1 base, the J end by 4 bases, with 16 bases between. CDR3 length: 16 residues. CDR3 amino acids: CASSLDLVAPAYGYTF. DNA of the CDR3: TGTGCCAGCAGCTTAGATTTGGTCGCACCCGCCTATGGCTACACCTTC.

In its sample, this clone was seen once. This chain's CDR3 is CASSHGQTETQYF. CDR3 DNA sequence: TGTGCCAGCAGTCATGGACAGACGGAGACCCAGTACTTC. This chain links TRBV6-5 with TRBJ2-5, with a tentative D call TRBD1 (6 bases). Germline CDR1 reads MNHEY; CDR2 reads SVGAGI. The CDR3 has 13 amino acids. V was shortened by 5 bases and J by 5 bases, with 12 bases between the two germline ends.

V and J are TRBV5-1 and TRBJ2-3; D tentatively reads TRBD1 or TRBD2 (5 bases each). Looked up from germline, CDR1 is SGHRS and CDR2 is YFSETQ. Trimming shortened V by 0 bases and J by 6 bases, and 23 bases separated the two germline ends. This CDR3 region has 18 residues. The CDR3 coding sequence is TGCGCCAGCAGCTTGGCGATTGGGGCATCGAGCAGAGGGGATACGCAGTATTTT. Translated, it gives CASSLAIGASSRGDTQYF. The complete variable domain, with remaining parts taken from reference TRBV5-1 and TRBJ2-3, reads KAGVTQTPRYLIKTRGQQVTLSCSPISGHRSVSWYQQTPGQGLQFLFEYFSETQRNKGNFPGRFSGRQFSNSRSEMNVSTLELGDSALYLCASSLAIGASSRGDTQYFGPGTRLTVL.

The gene calls are TRBV6-5 and TRBJ1-2; D gene ambiguous. Per germline, CDR1 MNHEY and CDR2 SVGAGI. This CDR3 is 15 amino acids long. V gave up 2 bases and J gave up 6 bases, with 16 bases separating them. The CDR3 DNA is TGTGCCAGCAGTTACGGGTCGGGAGGGTTAGATGGCTACACCTTC. It yields the protein CASSYGSGGLDGYTF.

This chain links TRBV2 with TRBJ1-1, with 7 bases identical to TRBD1. Germline V lookup: CDR1 SNHLY, CDR2 FYNNEI. This CDR3 comprises 14 residues. V was clipped by 7 bases and J by 8 bases; unmatched bases: 13. The CDR3 spells CASTYYRGSGEAFF. CDR3 DNA: TGTGCCAGCACATACTACAGGGGATCGGGGGAAGCTTTCTTT.

This rearrangement joins TRBV28 to TRBJ1-3; no definite D call. The germline V gene has CDR1 MDHEN and CDR2 SYDVKM. The CDR3 has 13 residues. Between the trimmed V and J ends, which lost 7 bases and 0 bases, there was a span of 7 bases. This CDR3 reads CASNPLSGNTIYF. CDR3 DNA sequence: TGTGCCAGCAATCCGCTCTCTGGAAACACCATATATTTT.

CDR3 in DNA: TGTGCCAGCAGCTTTCTTTCTAGCCGGGGGCAGTACTTC. Protein: CASSFLSSRGQYF. The chain combines TRBV7-2 with TRBJ2-7, with a weak D call TRBD2 (5 bases). The CDR3 has 13 amino acids. V lost 3 bases and J lost 9, with 15 bases in between. Germline V gives CDR1 SGHTA, CDR2 FQGNSA. The whole variable domain, remainder taken from reference TRBV7-2 and TRBJ2-7, is GAGVSQSPSNKVTEKGKDVELRCDPISGHTALYWYRQSLGQGLEFLIYFQGNSAPDKSGLPSDRFSAERTGGSVSTLTIQRTQQEDSAVYLCASSFLSSRGQYFGPGTRLTVT.

This sequence joins TRBV6-1 and TRBJ2-2; D uncertain. V was trimmed by 0 bases and J by 5 bases, leaving 7 bases between them. This CDR3 is built from 14 residues. Looked up from germline, CDR1 is MNHNS and CDR2 is SASEGT. The CDR3 region has the DNA TGTGCCAGCAGTGAAGCGTGGGCGACCGGGGAGCTGTTTTTT. Translated, it gives CASSEAWATGELFF.

This clone was seen once. V and J are TRBV13 and TRBJ1-2; D gene uncertain. The germline V gene has CDR1 PRHDT and CDR2 FYEKMQ (reference sequence). The CDR3 consists of 12 residues. V lost 4 bases to trimming and J lost 7 bases, with 10 bases between them. The CDR3 region has the DNA TGTGCCAGCAGCTCAGCAATCTTTGGCTACACCTTC. Amino acids: CASSSAIFGYTF.

The chain links TRBV7-2 to TRBJ2-7; unclear D gene. The V end was cut by 3 bases, the J end by 3 bases, with 18 bases between. Germline V CDR1 and CDR2: SGHTA, FQGNSA. The CDR3 has 16 residues. In nucleotides, the CDR3 is TGTGCCAGCAGCTTCTCATCGAGTCCCTCCTTCTACGAGCAGTACTTC. It codes for CASSFSSSPSFYEQYF. Filled out from reference TRBV7-2 and TRBJ2-7, the complete variable domain reads GAGVSQSPSNKVTEKGKDVELRCDPISGHTALYWYRQSLGQGLEFLIYFQGNSAPDKSGLPSDRFSAERTGGSVSTLTIQRTQQEDSAVYLCASSFSSSPSFYEQYFGPGTRLTVT.

This chain's CDR3 is CASSQHRDTNYGYTF. CDR3 nucleotide sequence: TGCGCCAGCAGCCAACACCGGGACACTAACTATGGCTACACCTTC. The gene calls are TRBV4-3 and TRBJ1-2, with TRBD1 as a possible D gene (6 bases). Trimming removed 2 bases from V and 0 bases from J, with 10 bases in between. CDR1 and CDR2 (germline): LGHNA, YSLEER. The CDR3 is made up of 15 amino acids.

The rearrangement links TRBV5-4 to TRBJ2-5; 10 bases are shared with TRBD1. Per the germline V gene, CDR1 is SGHNT and CDR2 is YYREEE (reference sequence). This CDR3 has 14 residues. J gave up 5 bases and V 9 bases, and 10 bases lay outside the gene matches. The CDR3 protein is CATSPTGGRETQYF. CDR3 bases: TGTGCCACCTCTCCGACAGGGGGCCGGGAGACCCAGTACTTC.

The gene calls are TRBV5-1 and TRBJ2-2; D not resolved. The CDR3 is 16 residues long. V lost 0 bases and J 6 bases, leaving 15 bases between the germline ends. CDR1 and CDR2 (germline): SGHRS, YFSETQ. This CDR3 reads CASSLAAILGPGELFF. The CDR3 DNA reads as TGCGCCAGCAGCTTGGCCGCTATTTTAGGGCCCGGGGAGCTGTTTTTT.

This clone was picked up many times. Distinct nucleotide sequences in the sample also encode this CDR3. The CDR3 region is CASSLNRAVNEKLFF. In DNA form, the CDR3 reads TGTGCCAGCAGCTTAAACAGGGCCGTGAATGAAAAACTGTTTTTT. The genes are TRBV5-4 and TRBJ1-4; perhaps TRBD1 as D (6 bases). The V gene lost 2 bases and the J gene lost 5 bases, with 13 bases spanning the gap. This CDR3 is 15 amino acids long. Per germline, CDR1 SGHNT and CDR2 YYREEE (reference sequence).

The gene calls are TRBV5-6 and TRBJ2-1; 12 positions agree with TRBD2. The CDR3 length is 15 residues. Germline V gives CDR1 SGHDT, CDR2 YYEEEE. J lost 6 bases, V lost 2 bases, and 3 bases had no gene match. The CDR3 DNA is TGTGCCAGCAGCTTCATACTAGCGGGGGGCAATGAGCAGTTCTTC. Translating it yields CASSFILAGGNEQFF.

This chain connects TRBV28 to TRBJ1-3, with D uncertain. CDR1 MDHEN and CDR2 SYDVKM come from the germline V gene. The CDR3 has 14 amino acids. The ends were cut back, 6 bases at V and 0 bases at J, with 9 bases in the middle. The CDR3 region is CASSPFFSGNTIYF. Written as DNA, the CDR3 is TGTGCCAGCAGCCCCTTTTTCTCTGGAAACACCATATATTTT. Full variable domain (outside the CDR3, taken from reference TRBV28 and TRBJ1-3): DVKVTQSSRYLVKRTGEKVFLECVQDMDHENMFWYRQDPGLGLRLIYFSYDVKMKEKGDIPEGYSVSREKKERFSLILESASTNQTSMYLCASSPFFSGNTIYFGEGSWLTVV.

V and J are TRBV5-4 and TRBJ2-1; no reliable D call. Looked up from germline, CDR1 is SGHNT and CDR2 is YYREEE (reference sequence). The ends were cut back, 2 bases at V and 5 bases at J, with 5 bases in the middle. This CDR3 spans 12 amino acids. The CDR3 DNA reads TGTGCCAGCAGCTTTGGGGACAATGAGCAGTTCTTC. Amino acids: CASSFGDNEQFF.

J is TRBJ2-3 and V is TRBV7-2, with unresolved D. Trimming removed 5 bases from V and 0 bases from J, with 18 bases in between. The CDR3 has 17 residues. CDR1 SGHTA and CDR2 FQGNSA come from the germline V gene. CDR3 residues: CASSRREPRRSTDTQYF. CDR3 nucleotide sequence: TGTGCCAGCAGCCGAAGAGAACCTAGACGAAGCACAGATACGCAGTATTTT.

The CDR3 sequence is CASSHRRHYEQYF. The DNA for the CDR3 is TGCGCCAGCAGCCACAGACGGCACTACGAGCAGTACTTC. This rearrangement joins TRBV4-3 to TRBJ2-7; D unclear. Trimming removed 3 bases at V and 3 bases at J, with 9 bases between. The CDR3 is 13 residues long. CDR1 LGHNA and CDR2 YSLEER come from the germline V gene.